These 23 T cell receptor beta chains share one sample of origin, sequenced in a study of siplizumab effects on memory and regulatory T cells. TCRdb's copy holds only in-frame clones and misses some; the assay was immunoSEQ multiplex PCR. The table shows approximately 100,000 clones, with over 90% occurring only once. The specimen was Tregs sorted from blood. The receptors shown here come from a human donor in good health.

This chain joins TRBV2 and TRBJ2-5; D may be TRBD1 (6 bases). Per the germline V gene, CDR1 is SNHLY and CDR2 is FYNNEI. The V and J ends lost 6 bases and 4 bases respectively, with 12 bases between them. The CDR3 has 13 residues. The CDR3 nucleotides are TGTGCCAGCAGCGCAGGGGCGCGAGAGACCCAGTACTTC. Encoded protein: CASSAGARETQYF.

The chain joins TRBV18 to TRBJ1-1; no definite D call. Germline CDR1 reads KGHSH; CDR2 reads LQKENI. This CDR3 contains 14 residues. The ends were cut back, 3 bases at V and 6 bases at J, with 14 bases in the middle. The DNA for the CDR3 is TGTGCCAGCTCACCCGTTCTGGCGAGGGCTGAAGCTTTCTTT. It specifies CASSPVLARAEAFF.

V and J are TRBV11-2 and TRBJ2-7, with 11 bases fitting TRBD2. V lost 3 bases, J lost 2 bases, and 6 bases stayed unmatched. This CDR3 spans 16 amino acids. Germline values: CDR1 SGHAT, CDR2 FQNNGV. The CDR3 sequence: CASSFDSGGDPYEQYF. CDR3 DNA sequence: TGTGCCAGCAGCTTCGATAGCGGGGGGGATCCCTACGAGCAGTACTTC.

The chain has TRBV9 and TRBJ2-5, with 8 positions matching TRBD2. CDR1 SGDLS and CDR2 YYNGEE come from the germline V gene. The ends lost 4 bases at V and 4 bases at J; junction bases unmatched: 6. This CDR3 spans 14 amino acids. The CDR3 coding sequence is TGTGCCAGCAGCCCGGGAGGGTTGGGAGAGACCCAGTACTTC. This codes for CASSPGGLGETQYF. Using reference TRBV9 and TRBJ2-5 for the parts outside the CDR3, the full variable domain is DSGVTQTPKHLITATGQRVTLRCSPRSGDLSVYWYQQSLDQGLQFLIQYYNGEERAKGNILERFSAQQFPDLHSELNLSSLELGDSALYFCASSPGGLGETQYFGPGTRLLVL.

The CDR3 is CASSVARTGELFF. CDR3 DNA: TGTGCCAGCAGCGTAGCTCGCACCGGGGAGCTGTTTTTT. The genes are TRBV9 and TRBJ2-2; D gene uncertain. The V gene lost 0 bases and the J gene lost 4 bases, with 4 bases spanning the gap. The CDR3 is 13 residues long. The germline CDR1 and CDR2 sequences are SGDLS and YYNGEE.

The rearrangement links TRBV6-6 to TRBJ1-2; the D gene is possibly TRBD1 (5 bases). This CDR3 has 13 amino acids. Germline-derived CDR1 and CDR2 are MNHNY and SVGAGI (reference sequence). V dropped 10 bases and J dropped 4 bases, with 16 bases sitting between them. CDR3 nucleotides: TGTGCCACCCAGGAACAGGCAGCCTATGGCTACACCTTC. This sequence encodes CATQEQAAYGYTF.

The chain has TRBV7-9 and TRBJ2-1; D remains ambiguous. The CDR3 has 12 residues. Trimming stripped 7 bases from V and 15 bases from J, with 19 bases between. Germline V CDR1 and CDR2: SEHNR, FQNEAQ (reference sequence). Here the CDR3 reads CASTSVLEKRFF. The CDR3 nucleotides are TGTGCCAGCACCTCGGTCTTAGAAAAGCGGTTCTTC.

This clone was counted once. CDR3 coding DNA: TGTGCCAGCAGTGCGGGGGGCCACACCGGGGAGCTGTTTTTT. Protein: CASSAGGHTGELFF. V gene TRBV6-1 combines with J gene TRBJ2-2; tentative D call: TRBD2 (7 bases). Trimming left V 4 bases short and J 3 bases short, with 9 bases between. The germline CDR1 and CDR2 sequences are MNHNS and SASEGT. This CDR3 is 14 amino acids long.

This chain links TRBV10-3 with TRBJ2-1, with no clear D. The germline V and J ends were trimmed by 3 bases and 7 bases, with 7 bases remaining between them. The germline V gene has CDR1 ENHRY and CDR2 SYGVKD. This CDR3 contains 12 residues. CDR3 DNA sequence: TGTGCCATCAGTGATAACAGAAATGAGCAGTTCTTC. Protein sequence: CAISDNRNEQFF.

V and J are TRBV4-2 and TRBJ2-1; TRBD2 agrees at 8 bases. This CDR3 region has 16 residues. From germline, CDR1 is LGHNA and CDR2 YNFKEQ. After removal of 1 base from V and 4 bases from J, the junction contained 6 bases not matched to a gene. The CDR3 loop is CASSQVRGRRYNEQFF. For the CDR3, the DNA is TGTGCCAGCAGCCAAGTCCGCGGGAGGAGATACAATGAGCAGTTCTTC.

The V and J genes are TRBV30 and TRBJ2-7; D is uncertain. The germline V gene encodes CDR1 GTSNPN and CDR2 SVGIG (reference sequence). Trimming removed 0 bases at V and 2 bases at J, with 5 bases between. The CDR3 has 12 amino acids. The CDR3 reads CAWSVGPYEQYF. The CDR3 DNA is TGTGCCTGGAGTGTAGGCCCCTACGAGCAGTACTTC. Filled out from reference TRBV30 and TRBJ2-7, the complete variable domain reads SQTIHQWPATLVQPVGSPLSLECTVEGTSNPNLYWYRQAAGRGLQLLFYSVGIGQISSEVPQNLSASRPQDRQFILSSKKLLLSDSGFYLCAWSVGPYEQYFGPGTRLTVT.

This rearrangement joins TRBV11-2 to TRBJ2-7, with D uncertain. The CDR3 has 15 residues. V gave up 4 bases and J gave up 2 bases, with 15 bases separating them. Germline assignment: CDR1 SGHAT and CDR2 FQNNGV. The CDR3 protein is CASSSPRRFPYEQYF. CDR3 nucleotides: TGTGCCAGCAGCTCCCCCCGGAGATTCCCCTACGAGCAGTACTTC.

The genes are TRBV29-1 and TRBJ1-2; D unclear. The CDR3 consists of 12 residues. Germline assignment: CDR1 SQVTM and CDR2 ANQGSEA. V was trimmed by 5 bases and J by 2 bases, leaving 9 bases between them. The CDR3 nucleotides read TGCAGCGTTCGTCCCGTGAACTATGGCTACACCTTC. Its protein product is CSVRPVNYGYTF.

The V and J genes are TRBV5-5 and TRBJ2-7; D not resolved. Germline-derived CDR1 and CDR2 are SGHKS and YYEKEE (reference sequence). The germline V and J ends were trimmed by 0 bases and 7 bases, with 14 bases remaining between them. This CDR3 has 14 amino acids. CDR3 sequence (DNA): TGTGCCAGCAGCTTGGTGGCTGACCAAGGAGAGCAGTACTTC. The encoded protein is CASSLVADQGEQYF.

CDR3 bases: TGTGCCAGCAGCGGACAGACCGCGAACACCGGGGAGCTGTTTTTT. Protein: CASSGQTANTGELFF. This chain joins TRBV2 and TRBJ2-2; tentatively, D is TRBD1 (6 bases). This CDR3 is built from 15 residues. V lost 6 bases and J 0 bases, leaving 11 bases between the germline ends. The germline gives CDR1 SNHLY, CDR2 FYNNEI.

There are a few counts of this clone. This chain connects TRBV7-8 to TRBJ1-3; D ambiguous. CDR1 is SGHVS and CDR2 is FQNEAQ in the germline V gene. This CDR3 region has 13 residues. V was pared by 4 bases and J by 0 bases, with 4 bases between. The chain's CDR3 is CASSSFSGNTIYF. The CDR3 DNA reads as TGTGCCAGCAGCTCCTTCTCTGGAAACACCATATATTTT.

The rearrangement uses TRBV9 and TRBJ2-1, with TRBD2 identical over 7 bases. The CDR3 runs to 16 residues. The V gene end was trimmed by 0 bases and the J gene end by 3 bases; junction bases not matched to a gene: 6. Germline CDR1 reads SGDLS; CDR2 reads YYNGEE. The CDR3 DNA follows: TGTGCCAGCAGCGTAGCTGGGGCTAGCGGCTACAATGAGCAGTTCTTC. It is translated as CASSVAGASGYNEQFF.

The V gene is TRBV27, the J gene TRBJ1-2, with 8 bases fitting TRBD1. CDR3 size: 16 residues. Germline lookup yields CDR1 MNHEY and CDR2 SMNVEV (reference sequence). The V gene end was trimmed by 1 base and the J gene end by 8 bases; junction bases not matched to a gene: 12. CDR3 bases: TGTGCCAGCAGTTTATTGGGTCCACAGGGGGTAAGAGGCTACACCTTC. It yields the protein CASSLLGPQGVRGYTF.

The J gene is TRBJ2-5, the V gene TRBV6-1, with 9 nucleotides matching TRBD2. The CDR3 contains 14 residues. The germline CDR1 and CDR2 sequences are MNHNS and SASEGT. V shed 6 bases and J 5 bases; nucleotides not matched to a gene: 7. In nucleotides, the CDR3 is TGTGCCAGCAGCGGACTAGCGAGAGGGGAGACCCAGTACTTC. It specifies CASSGLARGETQYF.

The chain has TRBV6-5 and TRBJ2-7; weak D call: TRBD1 (5 bases). The CDR3 is 12 amino acids. Germline CDR1 and CDR2: MNHEY and SVGAGI. The ends were cut back, 2 bases at V and 4 bases at J, with 6 bases in the middle. CDR3 amino acids: CASSYDSYEQYF. The CDR3 DNA reads TGTGCCAGCAGTTACGACAGTTACGAGCAGTACTTC.

This chain links TRBV18 with TRBJ2-3, with 9 bases aligning to TRBD2. V lost 4 bases, J lost 2 bases, and 1 base stayed unmatched. The CDR3 contains 14 residues. Germline CDR1 KGHSH, CDR2 LQKENI. CDR3 DNA sequence: TGTGCCAGCTCACTAGCGGGAGTCACAGATACGCAGTATTTT. This translates into CASSLAGVTDTQYF. Based on the CDR3 plus reference TRBV18 and TRBJ2-3, the full variable domain is NAGVMQNPRHLVRRRGQEARLRCSPMKGHSHVYWYRQLPEEGLKFMVYLQKENIIDESGMPKERFSAEFPKEGPSILRIQQVVRGDSAAYFCASSLAGVTDTQYFGPGTRLTVL.

This chain links TRBV13 with TRBJ2-1, with 8 bases lining up with TRBD2. CDR1 PRHDT and CDR2 FYEKMQ come from the germline V gene (reference sequence). The CDR3 has 14 amino acids. The V gene end was trimmed by 6 bases and the J gene end by 6 bases; junction bases not matched to a gene: 7. The CDR3 reads CASRQLAVGNEQFF. The DNA for the CDR3 is TGTGCCAGCAGGCAACTAGCGGTAGGCAATGAGCAGTTCTTC.

The rearrangement links TRBV9 to TRBJ2-5, with 13 bases lining up with TRBD2. The CDR3 is made up of 17 amino acids. Trimming cost V 0 bases and J 1 base; bases outside gene matches: 3. Germline CDR1 and CDR2: SGDLS and YYNGEE. CDR3 protein: CASSVALAGGIQETQYF. For the CDR3, the DNA is TGTGCCAGCAGCGTAGCACTAGCGGGAGGGATCCAAGAGACCCAGTACTTC.